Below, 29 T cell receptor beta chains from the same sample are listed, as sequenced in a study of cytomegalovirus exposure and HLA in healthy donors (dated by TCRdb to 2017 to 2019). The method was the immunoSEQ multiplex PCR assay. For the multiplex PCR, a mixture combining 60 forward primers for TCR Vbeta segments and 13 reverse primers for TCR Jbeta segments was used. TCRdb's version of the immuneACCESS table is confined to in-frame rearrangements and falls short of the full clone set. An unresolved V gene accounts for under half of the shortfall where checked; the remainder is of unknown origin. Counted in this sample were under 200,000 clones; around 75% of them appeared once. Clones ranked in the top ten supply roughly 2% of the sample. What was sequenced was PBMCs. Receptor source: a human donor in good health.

CDR3 region: CASSIKLAGAGEQYF. The CDR3 nucleotides read TGTGCCAGTAGTATCAAGCTAGCGGGGGCAGGGGAGCAGTACTTC. The chain carries TRBV19 and TRBJ2-7; 10 bases map to TRBD2. CDR3 length: 15 amino acids. CDR1 LNHDA and CDR2 SQIVND come from the germline V gene (reference sequence). Trimming took 3 bases from V and 7 from J; bases not matched to a gene: 9.

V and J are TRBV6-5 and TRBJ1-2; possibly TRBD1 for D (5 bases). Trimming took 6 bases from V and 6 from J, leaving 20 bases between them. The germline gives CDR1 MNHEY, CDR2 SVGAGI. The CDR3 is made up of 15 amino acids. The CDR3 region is CASSPQGSGRDGYTF. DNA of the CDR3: TGTGCCAGCAGCCCCCAGGGCTCAGGGAGGGATGGCTACACCTTC.

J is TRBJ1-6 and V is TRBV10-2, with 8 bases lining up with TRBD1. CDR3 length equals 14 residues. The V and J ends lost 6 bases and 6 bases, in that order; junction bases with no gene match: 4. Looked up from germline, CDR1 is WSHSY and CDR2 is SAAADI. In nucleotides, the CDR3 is TGCGCCAGCAGCGGACAGGGAGGTAATTCACCCCTCCACTTT. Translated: CASSGQGGNSPLHF.

The CDR3 region is CASSTRLQGHELANYGYTF. The CDR3 bases are TGCGCCAGCAGCACCCGCCTACAGGGGCACGAGTTAGCTAACTATGGCTACACCTTC. The chain combines TRBV4-3 with TRBJ1-2; 7 bases map to TRBD1. V shed 5 bases and J 0 bases; nucleotides not matched to a gene: 18. CDR1 and CDR2 (germline): LGHNA, YSLEER. This CDR3 is built from 19 residues.

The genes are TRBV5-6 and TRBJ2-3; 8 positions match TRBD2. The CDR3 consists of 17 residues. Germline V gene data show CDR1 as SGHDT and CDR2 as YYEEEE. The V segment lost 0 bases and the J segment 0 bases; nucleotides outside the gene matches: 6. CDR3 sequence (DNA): TGTGCCAGCAGCTTGGCCCGGGTAGCGGGGAGCACAGATACGCAGTATTTT. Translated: CASSLARVAGSTDTQYF.

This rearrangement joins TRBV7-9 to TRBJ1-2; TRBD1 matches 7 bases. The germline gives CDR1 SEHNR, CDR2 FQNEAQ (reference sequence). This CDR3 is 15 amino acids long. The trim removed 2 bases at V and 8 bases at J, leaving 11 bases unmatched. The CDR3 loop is CASSLLGQGEEGYTF. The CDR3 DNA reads TGTGCCAGCAGCTTACTGGGGCAGGGGGAAGAGGGCTACACCTTC.

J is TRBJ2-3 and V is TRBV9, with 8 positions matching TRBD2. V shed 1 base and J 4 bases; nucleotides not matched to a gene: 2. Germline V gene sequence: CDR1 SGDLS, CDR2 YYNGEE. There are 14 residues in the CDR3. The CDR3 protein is CASSVFGGADTQYF. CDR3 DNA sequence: TGTGCCAGCAGCGTATTCGGGGGGGCAGATACGCAGTATTTT.

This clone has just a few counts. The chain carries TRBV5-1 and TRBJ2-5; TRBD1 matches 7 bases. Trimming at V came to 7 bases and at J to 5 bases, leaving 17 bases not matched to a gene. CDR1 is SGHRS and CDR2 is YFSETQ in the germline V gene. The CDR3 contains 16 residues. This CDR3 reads CASGHIQGLGNETQYF. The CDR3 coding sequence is TGCGCCAGCGGCCATATACAGGGGTTGGGGAATGAGACCCAGTACTTC.

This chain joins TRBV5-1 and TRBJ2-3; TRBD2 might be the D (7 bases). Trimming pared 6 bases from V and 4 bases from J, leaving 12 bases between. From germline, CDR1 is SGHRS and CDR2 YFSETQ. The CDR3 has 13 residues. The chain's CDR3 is CASKGGVADTQYF. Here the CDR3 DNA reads TGCGCCAGCAAGGGGGGGGTCGCAGATACGCAGTATTTT.

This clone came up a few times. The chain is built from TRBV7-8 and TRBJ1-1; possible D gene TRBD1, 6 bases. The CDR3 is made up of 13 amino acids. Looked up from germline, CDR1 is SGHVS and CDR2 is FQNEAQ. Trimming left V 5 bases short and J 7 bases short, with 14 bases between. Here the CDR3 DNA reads TGTGCCAGCAGCCCCGACAGGAAGGGTGAAGCTTTCTTT. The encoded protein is CASSPDRKGEAFF.

The CDR3 DNA sequence: TGTGCCAGCAGCTTAGGTGGACAGCCGAACACTGAAGCTTTCTTT. It specifies CASSLGGQPNTEAFF. The chain employs TRBV13 and TRBJ1-1; possible D gene TRBD1, 6 bases. The CDR3 consists of 15 residues. The V gene lost 0 bases and the J gene lost 1 base, with 9 bases spanning the gap. The V gene's germline CDR1 is PRHDT and CDR2 FYEKMQ (reference sequence). Using reference TRBV13 and TRBJ1-1 for the parts outside the CDR3, the full variable domain is AAGVIQSPRHLIKEKRETATLKCYPIPRHDTVYWYQQGPGQDPQFLISFYEKMQSDKGSIPDRFSAQQFSDYHSELNMSSLELGDSALYFCASSLGGQPNTEAFFGQGTRLTVV.

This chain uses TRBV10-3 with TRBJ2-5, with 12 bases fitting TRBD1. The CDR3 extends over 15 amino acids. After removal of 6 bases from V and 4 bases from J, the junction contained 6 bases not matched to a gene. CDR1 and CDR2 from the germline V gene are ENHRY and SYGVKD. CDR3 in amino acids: CAISLGTGGRETQYF. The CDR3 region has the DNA TGTGCCATCAGCCTCGGGACAGGGGGCCGAGAGACCCAGTACTTC.

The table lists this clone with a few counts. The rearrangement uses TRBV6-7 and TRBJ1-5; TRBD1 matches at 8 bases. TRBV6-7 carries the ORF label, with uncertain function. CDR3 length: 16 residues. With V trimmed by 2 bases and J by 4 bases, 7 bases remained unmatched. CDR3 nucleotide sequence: TGTGCCAGCAGTTACGTTGACAGGGGTTGGAATCAGCCCCAGCATTTT. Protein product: CASSYVDRGWNQPQHF.

CDR3 amino acids: CASSPYRDEKLFF. The CDR3 DNA reads as TGTGCCAGCAGTCCGTACAGAGATGAAAAACTGTTTTTT. This chain connects TRBV27 to TRBJ1-4; D is ambiguous. V was trimmed by 5 bases and J by 6 bases, leaving 10 bases between them. Germline assignment: CDR1 MNHEY and CDR2 SMNVEV (reference sequence). This CDR3 comprises 13 residues. Looking up the rest from reference TRBV27 and TRBJ1-4 gives the full variable domain: EAQVTQNPRYLITVTGKKLTVTCSQNMNHEYMSWYRQDPGLGLRQIYYSMNVEVTDKGDVPEGYKVSRKEKRNFPLILESPSPNQTSLYFCASSPYRDEKLFFGSGTQLSVL.

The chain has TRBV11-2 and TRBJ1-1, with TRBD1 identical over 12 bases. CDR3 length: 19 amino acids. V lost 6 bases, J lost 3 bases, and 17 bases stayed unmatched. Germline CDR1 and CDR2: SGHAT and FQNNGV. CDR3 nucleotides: TGTGCCAGCAGTTCCTCGGCAATCCGGGACAGGGGGCGGTACACTGAAGCTTTCTTT. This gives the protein CASSSSAIRDRGRYTEAFF.

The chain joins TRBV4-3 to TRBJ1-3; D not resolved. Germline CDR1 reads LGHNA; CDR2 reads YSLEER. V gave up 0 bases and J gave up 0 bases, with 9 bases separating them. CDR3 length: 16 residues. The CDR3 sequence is CASSQDHTDSGNTIYF. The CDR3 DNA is TGCGCCAGCAGCCAAGATCACACCGACTCTGGAAACACCATATATTTT.

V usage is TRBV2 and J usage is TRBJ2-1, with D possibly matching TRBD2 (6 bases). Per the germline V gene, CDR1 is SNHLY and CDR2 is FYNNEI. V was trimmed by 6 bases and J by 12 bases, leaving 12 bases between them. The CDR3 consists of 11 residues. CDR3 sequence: CASRASVLQFF. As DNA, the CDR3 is TGTGCCAGCAGAGCTAGCGTCTTGCAGTTCTTC.

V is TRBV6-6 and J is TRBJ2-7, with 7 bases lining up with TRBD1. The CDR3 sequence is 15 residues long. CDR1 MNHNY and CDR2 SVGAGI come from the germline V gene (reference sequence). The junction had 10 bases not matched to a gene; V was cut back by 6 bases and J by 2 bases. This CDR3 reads CASSSGRTGPYEQYF. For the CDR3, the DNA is TGTGCCAGCAGCTCCGGCCGGACAGGACCCTACGAGCAGTACTTC.

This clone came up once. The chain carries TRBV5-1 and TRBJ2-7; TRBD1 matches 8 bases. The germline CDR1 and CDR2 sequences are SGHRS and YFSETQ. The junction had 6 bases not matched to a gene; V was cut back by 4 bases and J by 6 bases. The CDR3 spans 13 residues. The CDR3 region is CASSTPGGLEQYF. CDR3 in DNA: TGCGCCAGCAGCACCCCAGGGGGCCTCGAGCAGTACTTC.

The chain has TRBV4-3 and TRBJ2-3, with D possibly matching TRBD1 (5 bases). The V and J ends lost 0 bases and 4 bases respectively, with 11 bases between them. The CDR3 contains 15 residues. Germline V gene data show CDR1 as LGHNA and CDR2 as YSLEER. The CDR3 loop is CASSQEPGYADTQYF. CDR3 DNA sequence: TGCGCCAGCAGCCAAGAGCCAGGGTACGCAGATACGCAGTATTTT.

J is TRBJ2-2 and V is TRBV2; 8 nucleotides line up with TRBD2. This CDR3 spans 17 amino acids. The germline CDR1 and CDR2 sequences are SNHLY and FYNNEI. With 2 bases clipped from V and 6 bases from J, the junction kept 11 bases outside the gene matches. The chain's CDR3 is CASSEQLAGIGAGELFF. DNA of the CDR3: TGTGCCAGCAGTGAACAATTAGCGGGGATCGGCGCCGGGGAGCTGTTTTTT.

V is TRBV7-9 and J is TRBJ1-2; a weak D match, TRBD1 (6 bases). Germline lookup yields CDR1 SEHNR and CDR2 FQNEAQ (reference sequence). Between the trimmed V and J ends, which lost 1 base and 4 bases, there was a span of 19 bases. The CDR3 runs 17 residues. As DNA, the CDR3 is TGTGCCAGCAGCTTAGATGTCAAACAGGGAAGCTCCTATGGCTACACCTTC. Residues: CASSLDVKQGSSYGYTF.

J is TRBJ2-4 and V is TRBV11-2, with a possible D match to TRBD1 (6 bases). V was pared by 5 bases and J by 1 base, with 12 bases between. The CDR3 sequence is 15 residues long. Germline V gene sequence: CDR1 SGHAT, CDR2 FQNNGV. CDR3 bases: TGTGCCAGCAGCGGGGCAGGGGACGCCAAAAACATTCAGTACTTC. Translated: CASSGAGDAKNIQYF.

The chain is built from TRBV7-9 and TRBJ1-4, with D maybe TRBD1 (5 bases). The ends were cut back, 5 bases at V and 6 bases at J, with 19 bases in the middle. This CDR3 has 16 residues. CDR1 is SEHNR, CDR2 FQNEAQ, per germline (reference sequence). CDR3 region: CASSPYGQTSDEKLFF. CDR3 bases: TGTGCCAGCAGCCCCTACGGACAAACGTCGGATGAAAAACTGTTTTTT.

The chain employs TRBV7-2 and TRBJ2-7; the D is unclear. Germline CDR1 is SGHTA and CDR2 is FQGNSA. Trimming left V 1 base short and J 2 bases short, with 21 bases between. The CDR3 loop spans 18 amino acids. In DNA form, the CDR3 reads TGTGCCAGCAGCTTAGTATGGGCAGCCCCGAGATCAACCTACGAGCAGTACTTC. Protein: CASSLVWAAPRSTYEQYF.

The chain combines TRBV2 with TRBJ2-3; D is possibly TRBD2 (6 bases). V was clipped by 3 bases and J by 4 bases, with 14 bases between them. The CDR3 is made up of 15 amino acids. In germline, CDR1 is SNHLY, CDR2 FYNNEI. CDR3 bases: TGTGCCAGCAGTGACCCCGGGGCTAGCGCAGATACGCAGTATTTT. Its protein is CASSDPGASADTQYF. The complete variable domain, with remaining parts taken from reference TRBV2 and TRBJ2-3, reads EPEVTQTPSHQVTQMGQEVILRCVPISNHLYFYWYRQILGQKVEFLVSFYNNEISEKSEIFDDQFSVERPDGSNFTLKIRSTKLEDSAMYFCASSDPGASADTQYFGPGTRLTVL.

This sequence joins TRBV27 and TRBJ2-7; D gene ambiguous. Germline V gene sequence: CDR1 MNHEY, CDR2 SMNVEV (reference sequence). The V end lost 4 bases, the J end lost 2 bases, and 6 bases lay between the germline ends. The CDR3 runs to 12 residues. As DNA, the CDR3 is TGTGCCAGCAGTTCAGAGGCCTACGAGCAGTACTTC. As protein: CASSSEAYEQYF.

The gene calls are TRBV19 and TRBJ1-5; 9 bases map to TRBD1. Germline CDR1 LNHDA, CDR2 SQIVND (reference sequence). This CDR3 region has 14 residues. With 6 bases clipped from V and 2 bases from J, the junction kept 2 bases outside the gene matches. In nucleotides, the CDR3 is TGTGCCAGTAGGCGGACAGGGGGCAATCAGCCCCAGCATTTT. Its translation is CASRRTGGNQPQHF.

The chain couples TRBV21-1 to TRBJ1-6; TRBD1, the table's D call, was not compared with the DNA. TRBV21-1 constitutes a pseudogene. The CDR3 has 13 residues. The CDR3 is CARGTGKNSPLHF. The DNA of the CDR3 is TGTGCCAGAGGGACAGGGAAAAATTCACCCCTCCACTTT.